The sequence of this T cell receptor beta chain was determined in a study of Ad26.COV2.S vaccination and SARS-CoV-2 variants. Study at large: The trial was COV1001 and the donor's arm was Ad26.COV2.S. Recipients of Ad26.COV2.S got it intramuscularly, once or twice 56 days apart.

Points from the study as a whole: Spike-specific TCR breadth was greater after Ad26.COV2.S than placebo.

Data came from immunoSEQ multiplex PCR; TCRdb stores just in-frame clones and leaves some out. The table includes 350,000 to 500,000 clones, 90% detected once. In the case of this clone: The antigen remains undetermined.

Treatment given: roughly 19 received Ad26.COV2.S at low or high dose, single or two shots; several received placebo; per-sample allocation not given. Specimen acquisition occurred on day 63 following the initial vaccine or placebo injection. Sequenced material: peripheral blood, taken in a trial of Ad26.COV2.S vaccine versus placebo. The TCR sequence derives from a person aged 18 to 65 who received the Ad26.COV2.S COVID-19 vaccine or a placebo.

As DNA, the CDR3 is TGTGCCAGCAGCCGACTCTTAGCAGGAAAAGAGACCCAGTACTTC. Its protein product is CASSRLLAGKETQYF. V gene TRBV14 combines with J gene TRBJ2-5; D is ambiguous. The CDR3 consists of 15 residues. Germline V gives CDR1 SGHDN, CDR2 FVKESK. V dropped 4 bases and J dropped 3 bases, with 15 bases sitting between them.